The source of this TCR beta chain is a study of human T cells and chemical hapten exposure. Study results and limitations: The study found that DPC sensitization did not change TCRs above 1 in 1000 frequency.

This clonotype was seen at least ten times. As yet, its antigen is unknown. Each CDR3 protein gets one entry after TCRdb re-called the RACE reads with MiXCR. The sample holds just under 35,000 distinct CDR3 sequences, about a tenth seen once. Time point denoted: pre-sensitization, week 0. The treatment here: therapeutic diphenylcyclopropenone sensitization with weekly scalp DPC. The authors extracted total RNA from unfractionated whole blood. Germline trimming cut 1 base from V and 2 bases from J; bases unmatched to any gene: 8. Per the germline V gene, CDR1 is SGHTA and CDR2 is FQGNSA. CDR3 length equals 17 residues.

Sequenced here: whole blood, sampled in connection with sensitization to the hapten diphenylcyclopropenone (DPC). The clonotype was recovered from a man aged 45-60 years with alopecia areata. Some clones in this sample may be carry-over from other donors' samples. V and J are TRBV7-2 and TRBJ2-3; TRBD2 matches 8 bases. The CDR3 DNA reads as TGTGCCAGCAGCTTAGGGGGGATAGCGGGAATCACAGATACGCAGTATTTT. Protein sequence: CASSLGGIAGITDTQYF.